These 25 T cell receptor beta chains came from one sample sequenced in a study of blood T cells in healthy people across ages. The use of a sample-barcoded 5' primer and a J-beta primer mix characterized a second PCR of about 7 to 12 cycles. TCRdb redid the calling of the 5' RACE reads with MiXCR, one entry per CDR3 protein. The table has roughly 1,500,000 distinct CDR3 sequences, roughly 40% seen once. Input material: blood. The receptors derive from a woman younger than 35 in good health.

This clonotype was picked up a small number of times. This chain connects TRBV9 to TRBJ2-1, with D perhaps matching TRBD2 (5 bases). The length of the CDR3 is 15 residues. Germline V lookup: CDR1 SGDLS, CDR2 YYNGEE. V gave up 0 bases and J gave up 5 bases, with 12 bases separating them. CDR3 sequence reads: CASSVAPRADNEQFF. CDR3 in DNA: TGTGCCAGCAGCGTAGCTCCGAGGGCGGACAATGAGCAGTTCTTC.

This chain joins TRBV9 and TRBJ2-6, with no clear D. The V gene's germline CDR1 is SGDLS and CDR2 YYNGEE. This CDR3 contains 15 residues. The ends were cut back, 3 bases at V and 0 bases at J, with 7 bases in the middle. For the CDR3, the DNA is TGTGCCAGCAGCGCGGATTACTCTGGGGCCAACGTCCTGACTTTC. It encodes CASSADYSGANVLTF.

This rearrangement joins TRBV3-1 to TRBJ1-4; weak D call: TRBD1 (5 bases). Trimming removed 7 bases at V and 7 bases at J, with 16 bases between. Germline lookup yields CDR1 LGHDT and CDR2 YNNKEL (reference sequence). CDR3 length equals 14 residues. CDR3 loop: CASKHGTTGEKLFF. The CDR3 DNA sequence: TGTGCCAGCAAACACGGGACGACGGGTGAAAAACTGTTTTTT. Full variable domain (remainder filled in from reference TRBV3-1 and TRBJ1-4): DTAVSQTPKYLVTQMGNDKSIKCEQNLGHDTMYWYKQDSKKFLKIMFSYNNKELIINETVPNRFSPKSPDKAHLNLHINSLELGDSAVYFCASKHGTTGEKLFFGSGTQLSVL.

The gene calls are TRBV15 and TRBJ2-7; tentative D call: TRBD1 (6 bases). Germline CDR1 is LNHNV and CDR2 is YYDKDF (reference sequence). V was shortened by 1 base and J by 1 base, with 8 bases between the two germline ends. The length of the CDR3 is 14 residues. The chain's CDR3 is CATSRAGTSYEQYF. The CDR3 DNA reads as TGTGCCACCAGCAGAGCCGGGACATCCTACGAGCAGTACTTC.

CDR3 DNA: TGCGCCAGCAGCTTGCTAGGGAACAAGTACGAGCAGTACTTC. As protein: CASSLLGNKYEQYF. The rearrangement joins TRBV5-1 to TRBJ2-7; no clear D. This CDR3 region has 14 residues. The V end was cut by 1 base, the J end by 4 bases, with 12 bases between. The germline CDR1 and CDR2 sequences are SGHRS and YFSETQ.

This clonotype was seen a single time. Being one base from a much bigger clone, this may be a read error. This chain's CDR3 is CNVNAIFAETQYF. The DNA for the CDR3 is TGCAACGTTAACGCGATTTTTGCAGAGACCCAGTACTTC. The rearrangement uses TRBV29-1 and TRBJ2-5; D call uncertain. Germline values: CDR1 SQVTM, CDR2 ANQGSEA. The CDR3 totals 13 residues.

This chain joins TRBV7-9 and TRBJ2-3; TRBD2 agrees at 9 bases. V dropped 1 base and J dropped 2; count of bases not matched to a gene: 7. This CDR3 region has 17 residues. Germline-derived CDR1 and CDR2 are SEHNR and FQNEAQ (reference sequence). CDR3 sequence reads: CASSLVRLAGLTDTQYF. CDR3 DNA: TGTGCCAGCAGCTTAGTGCGGCTAGCGGGGCTCACAGATACGCAGTATTTT. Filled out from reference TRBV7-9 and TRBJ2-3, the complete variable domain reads DTGVSQNPRHKITKRGQNVTFRCDPISEHNRLYWYRQTLGQGPEFLTYFQNEAQLEKSRLLSDRFSAERPKGSFSTLEIQRTEQGDSAMYLCASSLVRLAGLTDTQYFGPGTRLTVL.

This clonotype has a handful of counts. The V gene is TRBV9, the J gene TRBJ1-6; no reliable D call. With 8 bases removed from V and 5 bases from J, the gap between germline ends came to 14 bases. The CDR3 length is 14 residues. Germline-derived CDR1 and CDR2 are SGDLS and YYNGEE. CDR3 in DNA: TGTGCCAGTGCCCTGACAATCGATAATTCACCCCTCCACTTT. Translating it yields CASALTIDNSPLHF.

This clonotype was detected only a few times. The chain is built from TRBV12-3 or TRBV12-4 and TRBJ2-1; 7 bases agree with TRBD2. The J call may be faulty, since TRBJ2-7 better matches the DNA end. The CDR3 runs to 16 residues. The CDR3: CASSRPGGSSYNEQYF. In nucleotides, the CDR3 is TGTGCCAGCAGTCGCCCCGGGGGGAGCTCCTACAATGAGCAGTACTTC.

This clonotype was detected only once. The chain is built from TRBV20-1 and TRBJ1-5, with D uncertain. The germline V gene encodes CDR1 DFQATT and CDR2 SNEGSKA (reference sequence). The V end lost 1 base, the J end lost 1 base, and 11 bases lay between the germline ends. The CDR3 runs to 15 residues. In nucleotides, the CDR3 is TGCAGTGCTAGAGGAGTAGCGGGGAGCAATCAGCCCCAGCATTTT. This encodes CSARGVAGSNQPQHF.

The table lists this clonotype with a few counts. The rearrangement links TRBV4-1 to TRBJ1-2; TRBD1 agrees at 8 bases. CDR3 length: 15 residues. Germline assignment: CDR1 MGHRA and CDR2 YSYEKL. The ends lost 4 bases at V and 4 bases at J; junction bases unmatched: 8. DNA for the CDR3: TGCGCCAGCAGCCCTCTTGGACAGGGAACCTATGGCTACACCTTC. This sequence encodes CASSPLGQGTYGYTF.

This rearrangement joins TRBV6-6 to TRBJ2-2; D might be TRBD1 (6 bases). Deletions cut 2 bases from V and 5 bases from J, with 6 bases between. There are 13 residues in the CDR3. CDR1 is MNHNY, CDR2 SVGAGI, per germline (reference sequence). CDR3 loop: CASSYDRTGELFF. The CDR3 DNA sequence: TGTGCCAGCAGTTACGACAGGACCGGGGAGCTGTTTTTT.

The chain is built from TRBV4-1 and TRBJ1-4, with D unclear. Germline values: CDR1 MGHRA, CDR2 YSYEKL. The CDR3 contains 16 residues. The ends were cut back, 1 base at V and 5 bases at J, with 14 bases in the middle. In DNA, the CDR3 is TGCGCCAGCAGCCAAGGGGCCCACCGGGAAAATGAAAAACTGTTTTTT. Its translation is CASSQGAHRENEKLFF.

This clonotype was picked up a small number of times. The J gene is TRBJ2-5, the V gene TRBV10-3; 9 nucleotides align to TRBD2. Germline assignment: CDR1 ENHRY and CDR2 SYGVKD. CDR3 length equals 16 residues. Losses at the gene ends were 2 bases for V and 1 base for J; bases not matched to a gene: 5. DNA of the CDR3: TGTGCCATCAGTGAGATGGCGGGAGGGGGCCAAGAGACCCAGTACTTC. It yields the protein CAISEMAGGGQETQYF.

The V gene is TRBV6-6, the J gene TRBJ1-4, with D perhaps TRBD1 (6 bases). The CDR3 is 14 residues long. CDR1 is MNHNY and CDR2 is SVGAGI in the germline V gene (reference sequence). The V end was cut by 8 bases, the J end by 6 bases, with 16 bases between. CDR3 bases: TGTGCCAGCCGGGGGGCCCGCGGGGATGAAAAACTGTTTTTT. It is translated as CASRGARGDEKLFF.

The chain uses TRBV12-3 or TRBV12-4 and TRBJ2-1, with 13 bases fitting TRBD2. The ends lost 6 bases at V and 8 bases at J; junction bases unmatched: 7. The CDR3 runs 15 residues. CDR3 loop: CASSPTSGRKYEQFF. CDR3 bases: TGTGCCAGCAGCCCGACTAGCGGGAGGAAGTATGAGCAGTTCTTC.

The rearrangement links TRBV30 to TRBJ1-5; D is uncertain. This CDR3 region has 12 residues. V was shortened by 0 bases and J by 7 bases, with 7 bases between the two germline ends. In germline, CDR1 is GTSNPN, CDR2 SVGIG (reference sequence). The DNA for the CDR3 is TGTGCCTGGAGTGTACGGAACCAGCCCCAGCATTTT. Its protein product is CAWSVRNQPQHF. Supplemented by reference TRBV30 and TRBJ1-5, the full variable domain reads SQTIHQWPATLVQPVGSPLSLECTVEGTSNPNLYWYRQAAGRGLQLLFYSVGIGQISSEVPQNLSASRPQDRQFILSSKKLLLSDSGFYLCAWSVRNQPQHFGDGTRLSIL.

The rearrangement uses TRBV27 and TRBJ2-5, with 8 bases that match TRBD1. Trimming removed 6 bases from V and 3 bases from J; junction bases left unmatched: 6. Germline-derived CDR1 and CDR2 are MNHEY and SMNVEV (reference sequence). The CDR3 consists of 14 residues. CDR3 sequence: CASRRADREETQYF. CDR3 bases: TGTGCCAGCAGAAGAGCGGACAGGGAAGAGACCCAGTACTTC.

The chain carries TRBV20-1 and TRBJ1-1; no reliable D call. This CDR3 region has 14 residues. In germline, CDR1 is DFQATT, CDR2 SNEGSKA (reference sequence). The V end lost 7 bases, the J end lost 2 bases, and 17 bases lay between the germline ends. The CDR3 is CSVNPRAVNTEAFF. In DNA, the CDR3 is TGCAGTGTGAACCCCCGCGCGGTCAACACTGAAGCTTTCTTT.

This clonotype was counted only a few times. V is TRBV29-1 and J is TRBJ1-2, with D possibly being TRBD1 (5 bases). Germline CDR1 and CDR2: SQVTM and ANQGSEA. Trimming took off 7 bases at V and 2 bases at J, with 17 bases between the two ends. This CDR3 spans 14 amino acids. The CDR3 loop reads CSAGPDGPNYGYTF. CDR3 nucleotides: TGCAGCGCAGGGCCGGACGGCCCGAACTATGGCTACACCTTC.

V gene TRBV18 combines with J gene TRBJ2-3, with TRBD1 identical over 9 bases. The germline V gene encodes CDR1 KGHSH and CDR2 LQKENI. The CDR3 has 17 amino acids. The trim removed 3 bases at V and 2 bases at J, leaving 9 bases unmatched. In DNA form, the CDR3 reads TGTGCCAGCTCACCGGACAGGGGACTAACTATCACAGATACGCAGTATTTT. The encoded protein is CASSPDRGLTITDTQYF.

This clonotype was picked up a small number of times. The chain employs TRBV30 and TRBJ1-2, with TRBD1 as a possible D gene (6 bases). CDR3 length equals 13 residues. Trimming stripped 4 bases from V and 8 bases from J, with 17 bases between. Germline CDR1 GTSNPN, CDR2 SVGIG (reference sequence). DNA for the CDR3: TGTGCCTGGACCCGGACAGCCGCCCAAGGCTACACCTTC. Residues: CAWTRTAAQGYTF. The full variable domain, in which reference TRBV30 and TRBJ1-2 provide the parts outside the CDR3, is SQTIHQWPATLVQPVGSPLSLECTVEGTSNPNLYWYRQAAGRGLQLLFYSVGIGQISSEVPQNLSASRPQDRQFILSSKKLLLSDSGFYLCAWTRTAAQGYTFGSGTRLTVV.

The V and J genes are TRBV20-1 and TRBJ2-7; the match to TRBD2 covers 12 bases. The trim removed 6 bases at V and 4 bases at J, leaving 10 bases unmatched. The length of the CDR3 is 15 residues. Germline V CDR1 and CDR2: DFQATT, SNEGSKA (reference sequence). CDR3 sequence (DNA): TGCAGTGCGAGACTAGCGGGAGTTGGGGGGTACGAGCAGTACTTC. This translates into CSARLAGVGGYEQYF.

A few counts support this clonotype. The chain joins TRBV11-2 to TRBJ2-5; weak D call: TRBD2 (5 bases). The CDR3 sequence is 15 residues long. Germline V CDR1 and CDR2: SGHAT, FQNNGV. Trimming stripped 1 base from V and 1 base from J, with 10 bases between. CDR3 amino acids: CASSLGDYRQETQYF. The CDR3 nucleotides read TGTGCCAGCAGCTTAGGTGACTATCGCCAAGAGACCCAGTACTTC.

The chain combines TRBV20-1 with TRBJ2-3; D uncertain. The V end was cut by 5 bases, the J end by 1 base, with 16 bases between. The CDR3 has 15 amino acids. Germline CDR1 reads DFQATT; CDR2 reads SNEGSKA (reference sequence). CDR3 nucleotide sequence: TGCAGTGCTCGCCGGGCCGAGAGACGCACAGATACGCAGTATTTT. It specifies CSARRAERRTDTQYF.